Listed below are T cell receptor beta chains from one sample, sequenced in a study of T cells in Graves' hyperthyroidism and ophthalmopathy. TCRdb independently ran MiXCR on the multiplex PCR reads; one entry per CDR3 protein. The table records under 550,000 distinct CDR3 sequences, roughly 15% of them present only once. Source material: blood. The receptors come from a woman aged 18-29 years with Graves' hyperthyroidism. CDR3s include the opening cysteine and the closing phenylalanine or tryptophan. Each record gives: J gene, D gene, clone size, V gene, CDR3 protein, CDR3 DNA. A D gene is named only where the DNA matches it firmly. Size is stated for part of the rows, as once, few or many counts, or as a class when the clone is expanded.

J gene: TRBJ2-5; D gene: TRBD2; clone size: .; V gene: TRBV14; CDR3 protein: CASSQGLAGQETQYF; CDR3 DNA: TGTGCCAGCAGCCAAGGACTAGCGGGACAGGAGACCCAGTACTTC
J gene: TRBJ2-5; D gene: TRBD2; clone size: .; V gene: TRBV11-3; CDR3 protein: CASSPGLAGGRETQYF; CDR3 DNA: TGTGCCAGCAGCCCTGGACTAGCGGGAGGTCGGGAGACCCAGTACTTC
J gene: TRBJ2-7; D gene: TRBD2; clone size: many; V gene: TRBV28; CDR3 protein: CASSFGGLAGHEQYF; CDR3 DNA: TGTGCCAGCAGTTTCGGGGGACTAGCGGGCCACGAGCAGTACTTC
J gene: TRBJ1-4; D gene: .; clone size: many; V gene: TRBV12-3/TRBV12-4; CDR3 protein: CASSFRGVGEKLFF; CDR3 DNA: TGTGCCAGCAGTTTCCGGGGAGTAGGGGAAAAACTGTTTTTT
J gene: TRBJ1-3; D gene: .; clone size: many; V gene: TRBV20-1; CDR3 protein: CSAPGSGNTIYF; CDR3 DNA: TGCAGTGCTCCCGGCTCTGGAAACACCATATATTTT
J gene: TRBJ2-3; D gene: .; clone size: many; V gene: TRBV20-1; CDR3 protein: CSASRGATTDTQYF; CDR3 DNA: TGCAGTGCTAGTCGAGGGGCCACCACAGATACGCAGTATTTT
J gene: TRBJ2-3; D gene: TRBD2; clone size: many; V gene: TRBV7-2; CDR3 protein: CASSPTSGTGTDTQYF; CDR3 DNA: TGTGCCAGCAGCCCGACTAGCGGGACCGGCACAGATACGCAGTATTTT
J gene: TRBJ1-1; D gene: TRBD1; clone size: many; V gene: TRBV12-3/TRBV12-4; CDR3 protein: CASSLMGQGPNTEAFF; CDR3 DNA: TGTGCCAGCAGTTTAATGGGACAGGGGCCGAACACTGAAGCTTTCTTT
J gene: TRBJ2-1; D gene: .; clone size: many; V gene: TRBV28; CDR3 protein: CASSFLQVGDEQFF; CDR3 DNA: TGTGCCAGCAGTTTTTTACAGGTTGGTGATGAGCAGTTCTTC
J gene: TRBJ1-1; D gene: .; clone size: many; V gene: TRBV30; CDR3 protein: CAWSVLKNTEAFF; CDR3 DNA: TGTGCCTGGAGTGTACTCAAAAACACTGAAGCTTTCTTT
J gene: TRBJ1-2; D gene: .; clone size: many; V gene: TRBV4-1; CDR3 protein: CASSQGGDGTNYGYTF; CDR3 DNA: TGCGCCAGCAGCCAGGGGGGAGACGGGACTAACTATGGCTACACCTTC
J gene: TRBJ1-2; D gene: .; clone size: .; V gene: TRBV2; CDR3 protein: CASSGDSIAYGYTF; CDR3 DNA: TGTGCCAGCAGTGGGGACTCCATTGCCTATGGCTACACCTTC
J gene: TRBJ1-5; D gene: .; clone size: .; V gene: TRBV19; CDR3 protein: CASSNGYSNQPQHF; CDR3 DNA: TGTGCCAGTAGTAACGGTTATAGCAATCAGCCCCAGCATTTT
J gene: TRBJ2-7; D gene: TRBD1; clone size: many; V gene: TRBV25-1; CDR3 protein: CASSGIRDRPYEQYF; CDR3 DNA: TGTGCCAGCAGTGGAATCCGGGACAGGCCCTACGAGCAGTACTTC
J gene: TRBJ1-2; D gene: .; clone size: few; V gene: TRBV14; CDR3 protein: CASSQDVENYGYTF; CDR3 DNA: TGTGCCAGCAGCCAAGATGTGGAGAACTATGGCTACACCTTC
J gene: TRBJ1-2; D gene: .; clone size: .; V gene: TRBV4-1; CDR3 protein: CASSHAKGEVDGYTF; CDR3 DNA: TGCGCCAGCAGCCATGCAAAAGGGGAAGTCGATGGCTACACCTTC
J gene: TRBJ2-5; D gene: .; clone size: few; V gene: TRBV7-9; CDR3 protein: CASSPPGEGAVQETQYF; CDR3 DNA: TGTGCCAGCAGCCCTCCCGGGGAGGGGGCGGTCCAAGAGACCCAGTACTTC
J gene: TRBJ2-5; D gene: .; clone size: many; V gene: TRBV27; CDR3 protein: CASSLGPGTGTQYF; CDR3 DNA: TGTGCCAGCAGCCTAGGGCCAGGCACAGGGACCCAGTACTTC
J gene: TRBJ1-5; D gene: .; clone size: .; V gene: TRBV4-3; CDR3 protein: CASSQDTWGDQHF; CDR3 DNA: TGCGCCAGCAGCCAAGATACATGGGGAGATCAGCATTTT
J gene: TRBJ2-5; D gene: .; clone size: few; V gene: TRBV10-3; CDR3 protein: CATHDPRQETQYF; CDR3 DNA: TGTGCCACTCACGATCCTCGGCAAGAGACCCAGTACTTC